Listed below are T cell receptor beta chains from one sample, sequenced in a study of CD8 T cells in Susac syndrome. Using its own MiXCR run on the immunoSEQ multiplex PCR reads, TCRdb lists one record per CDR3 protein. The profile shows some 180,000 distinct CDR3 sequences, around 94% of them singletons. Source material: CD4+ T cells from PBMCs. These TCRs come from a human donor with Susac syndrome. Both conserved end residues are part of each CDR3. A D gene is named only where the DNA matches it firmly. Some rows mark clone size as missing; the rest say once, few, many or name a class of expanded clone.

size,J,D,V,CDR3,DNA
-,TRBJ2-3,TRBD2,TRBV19,CASSSSGSPDTQYF,TGTGCCAGTAGTTCTAGCGGGAGCCCAGATACGCAGTATTTT
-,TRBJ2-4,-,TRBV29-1,CSVIYRGNIQYF,TGCAGCGTCATTTATAGGGGGAACATTCAGTACTTC
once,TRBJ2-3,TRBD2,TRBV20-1,CSAKGTSGIGTQYF,TGCAGTGCTAAAGGGACTAGCGGGATAGGTACGCAGTATTTT
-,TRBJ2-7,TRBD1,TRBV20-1,CSALTNRDSYEQYF,TGCAGTGCCCTAACGAACCGGGACAGCTACGAGCAGTACTTC
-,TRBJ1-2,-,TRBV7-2,CASSPYRVPNYGYTF,TGTGCCAGCAGCCCGTACAGGGTACCTAACTATGGCTACACCTTC
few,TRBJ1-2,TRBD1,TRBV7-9,CASSLGTENYGYTF,TGTGCCAGCAGCTTGGGGACAGAGAACTATGGCTACACCTTC
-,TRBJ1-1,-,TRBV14,CASSQRPGATEAFF,TGTGCCAGCAGCCAGAGACCAGGGGCCACTGAAGCTTTCTTT
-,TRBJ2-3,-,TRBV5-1,CASSPNLGGSTDTQYF,TGCGCCAGCAGCCCGAATTTGGGCGGCAGCACAGATACGCAGTATTTT
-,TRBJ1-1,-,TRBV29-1,CSAPSVGKNTEAFF,TGCAGCGCTCCAAGCGTAGGAAAGAACACTGAAGCTTTCTTT
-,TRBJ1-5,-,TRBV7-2,CASSADGSNQPQHF,TGTGCCAGCAGCGCGGACGGAAGCAATCAGCCCCAGCATTTT
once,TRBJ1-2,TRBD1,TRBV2,CASSEDRSGYTF,TGTGCCAGCAGTGAGGACAGGTCGGGCTACACCTTC
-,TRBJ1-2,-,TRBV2,CASRGFGGKMNGYTF,TGTGCCAGCAGGGGCTTCGGGGGGAAGATGAATGGCTACACCTTC
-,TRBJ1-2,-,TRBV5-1,CASSLQGTEGYTF,TGCGCCAGCAGCTTGCAAGGAACCGAGGGCTACACCTTC
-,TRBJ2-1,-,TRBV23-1,CASRPIARVYNEQFF,TGCGCCAGCAGACCAATCGCCAGGGTCTACAATGAGCAGTTCTTC
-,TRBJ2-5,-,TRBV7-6,CASSLGAGGGQETQYF,TGTGCCAGCAGCTTAGGAGCAGGGGGAGGGCAAGAGACCCAGTACTTC
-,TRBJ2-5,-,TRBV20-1,CSARVTGQETQYF,TGCAGTGCTAGAGTTACGGGCCAAGAGACCCAGTACTTC
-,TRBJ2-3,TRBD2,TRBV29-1,CSVTSGNTDTQYF,TGCAGCGTCACTAGCGGGAACACAGATACGCAGTATTTT
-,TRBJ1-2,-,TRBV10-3,CAISEVTGTRQASYGYTF,TGTGCCATCAGTGAGGTTACAGGGACTCGCCAGGCCTCCTATGGCTACACCTTC
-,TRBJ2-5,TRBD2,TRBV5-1,CASSSRGLVTQETQYF,TGCGCCAGCAGCTCAAGGGGACTAGTTACTCAAGAGACCCAGTACTTC
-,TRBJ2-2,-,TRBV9,CASSPLNSNTGELFF,TGTGCCAGCAGCCCCCTAAATTCAAACACCGGGGAGCTGTTTTTT
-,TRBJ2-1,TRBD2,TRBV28,CASSSTRPSGGLEQFF,TGTGCCAGCAGTTCCACTCGGCCTAGCGGCGGCCTGGAGCAGTTCTTC
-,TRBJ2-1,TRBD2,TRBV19,CASRLAGGNEQFF,TGTGCCAGTAGACTAGCGGGGGGCAATGAGCAGTTCTTC
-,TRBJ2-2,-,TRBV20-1,CSARVGGTGELFF,TGCAGTGCTAGGGTCGGCGGCACCGGGGAGCTGTTTTTT
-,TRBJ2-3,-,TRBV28,CASSPFGRGDTQYF,TGTGCCAGCAGCCCCTTTGGTCGGGGGGATACGCAGTATTTT
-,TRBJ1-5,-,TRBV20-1,CSASGQGSNQPQHF,TGCAGTGCTAGTGGGCAGGGTAGCAATCAGCCCCAGCATTTT
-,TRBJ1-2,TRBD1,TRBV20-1,CSARRDSRSYGYTF,TGCAGTGCCCGCCGGGACAGTCGCTCCTATGGCTACACCTTC
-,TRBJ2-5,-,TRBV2,CASTIGAKETQYF,TGTGCCAGCACGATCGGAGCAAAGGAGACCCAGTACTTC
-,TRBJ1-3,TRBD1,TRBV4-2,CASSHADRGTGNTIYF,TGTGCCAGCAGCCATGCGGACAGGGGAACTGGAAACACCATATATTTT
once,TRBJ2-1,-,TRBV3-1,CASGDRGAFNEQFF,TGTGCCAGCGGGGATAGGGGGGCCTTCAATGAGCAGTTCTTC
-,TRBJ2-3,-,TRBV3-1,CASSQQGSQYF,TGTGCCAGCAGCCAACAGGGGTCGCAGTATTTT
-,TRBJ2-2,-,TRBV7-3,CASSLMTRVLNTGELFF,TGTGCCAGCAGCTTAATGACCCGTGTTCTGAACACCGGGGAGCTGTTTTTT
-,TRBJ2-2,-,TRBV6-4,CASSDSEYSSGELFF,TGTGCCAGCAGTGACTCCGAGTATAGCTCCGGGGAGCTGTTTTTT
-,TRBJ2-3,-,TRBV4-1,CASSQLPLGGSGDTQYF,TGCGCCAGCAGCCAACTACCGCTCGGGGGTTCAGGTGATACGCAGTATTTT
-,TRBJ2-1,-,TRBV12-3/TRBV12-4,CASSPQGVQERPQFF,TGTGCCAGCAGCCCTCAGGGTGTCCAAGAACGGCCCCAGTTCTTC
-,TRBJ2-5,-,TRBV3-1,CASSQDRAGKDQETQYF,TGTGCCAGCAGCCAAGATAGGGCAGGGAAGGACCAAGAGACCCAGTACTTC
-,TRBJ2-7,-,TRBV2,CASSERQRNSEEYF,TGTGCCAGCAGTGAAAGGCAGAGGAACTCAGAGGAGTACTTC
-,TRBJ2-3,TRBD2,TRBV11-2,CASSLTGLADTQYF,TGTGCCAGCAGCTTGACTGGACTAGCGGATACGCAGTATTTT
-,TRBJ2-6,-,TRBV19,CASRGANVLTF,TGTGCCAGTAGGGGGGCCAACGTCCTGACTTTC
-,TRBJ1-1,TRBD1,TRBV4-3,CASSQEFLGQMNTEAFF,TGCGCCAGCAGCCAAGAATTCCTGGGACAGATGAACACTGAAGCTTTCTTT
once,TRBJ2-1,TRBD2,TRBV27,CASSLRTSGNYEQFF,TGTGCCAGCAGTTTAAGAACTAGCGGGAACTATGAGCAGTTCTTC
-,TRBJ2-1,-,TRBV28,CASSIPRLEEQFF,TGTGCCAGCAGTATCCCAAGACTGGAAGAGCAGTTCTTC
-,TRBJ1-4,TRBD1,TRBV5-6,CASSLSRGNEKLFF,TGTGCCAGCAGCTTGTCCAGGGGGAATGAAAAACTGTTTTTT
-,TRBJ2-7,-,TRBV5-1,CASSPGDGGGEQYF,TGCGCCAGCAGCCCGGGGGACGGCGGAGGAGAGCAGTACTTC
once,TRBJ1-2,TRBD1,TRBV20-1,CSARVWQGQEGYTF,TGCAGTGCTAGAGTTTGGCAGGGACAGGAAGGCTACACCTTC
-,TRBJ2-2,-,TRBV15,CATSRDVRETGELFF,TGTGCCACCAGCAGAGATGTTAGGGAGACCGGGGAGCTGTTTTTT
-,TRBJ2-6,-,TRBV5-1,CASSLVLSGANVLTF,TGCGCCAGCAGCTTGGTCCTCTCTGGGGCCAACGTCCTGACTTTC